Detailed here is one T cell receptor (beta chain). Germline CDR1 is SGHKS and CDR2 is YYEKEE (reference sequence). With 4 bases removed from V and 2 bases from J, the gap between germline ends came to 10 bases. This CDR3 has 13 residues. Per the original data handling: Amplified reference gene primers provided the basis for estimating nucleated cell counts. Assay used: immunoSEQ multiplex PCR; TCRdb lists only in-frame clones, some missing. V, J and clone size are those of that table, while D and trimming were read from the DNA. Of 150,000 to 170,000 clones in the sample, 65% to 90% are singletons; the top ten hold about 12%. During active infection, Seattle patients enrolled and were then monitored through disease. This specimen comes from a study of blood T cell repertoires in COVID-19. On the study more broadly: Sites across the United States, Italy and Spain contributed samples from acute and convalescent COVID-19. Sources were T cells, B-cell-depleted T cells, or PBMCs; the material itself was cDNA or gDNA.

This receptor was obtained from a woman aged 55-69 years with COVID-19, enrolled during active disease. Material: peripheral blood. This chain connects TRBV5-5 to TRBJ2-7; TRBD1 might be the D (6 bases). This chain's CDR3 is CASSRDITYEQYV. In nucleotides, the CDR3 is TGTGCCAGCAGCCGGGACATCACCTACGAGCAGTACGTC.